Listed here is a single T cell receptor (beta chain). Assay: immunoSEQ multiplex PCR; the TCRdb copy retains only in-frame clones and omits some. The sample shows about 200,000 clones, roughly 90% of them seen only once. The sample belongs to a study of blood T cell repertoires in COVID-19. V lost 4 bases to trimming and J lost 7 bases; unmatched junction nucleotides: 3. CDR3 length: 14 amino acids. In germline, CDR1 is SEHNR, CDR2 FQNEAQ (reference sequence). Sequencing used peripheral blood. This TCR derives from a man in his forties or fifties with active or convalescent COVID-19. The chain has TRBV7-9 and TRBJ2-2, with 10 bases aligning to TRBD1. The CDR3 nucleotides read TGTGCCAGCAGCTATGGACAGGGGGTCGGGGAGCTGTTTTTT. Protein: CASSYGQGVGELFF.